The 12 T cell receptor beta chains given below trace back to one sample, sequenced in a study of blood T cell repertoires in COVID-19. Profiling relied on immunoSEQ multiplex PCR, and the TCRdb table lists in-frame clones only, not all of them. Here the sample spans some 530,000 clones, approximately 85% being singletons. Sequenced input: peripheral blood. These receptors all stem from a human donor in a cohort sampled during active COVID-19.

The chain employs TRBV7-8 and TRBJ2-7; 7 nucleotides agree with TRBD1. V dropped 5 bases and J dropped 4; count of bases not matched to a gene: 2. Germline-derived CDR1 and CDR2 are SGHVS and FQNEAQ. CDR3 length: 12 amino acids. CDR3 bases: TGTGCCAGCAGCCGGACAGGTTACGAGCAGTACTTC. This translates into CASSRTGYEQYF.

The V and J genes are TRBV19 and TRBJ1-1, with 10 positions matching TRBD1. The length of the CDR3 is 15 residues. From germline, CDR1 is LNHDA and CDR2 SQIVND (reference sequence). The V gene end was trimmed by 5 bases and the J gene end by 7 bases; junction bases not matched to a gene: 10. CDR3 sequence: CASSPLGTGDNEAFF. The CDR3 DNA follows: TGTGCCAGTAGTCCCCTCGGGACAGGGGACAATGAAGCTTTCTTT.

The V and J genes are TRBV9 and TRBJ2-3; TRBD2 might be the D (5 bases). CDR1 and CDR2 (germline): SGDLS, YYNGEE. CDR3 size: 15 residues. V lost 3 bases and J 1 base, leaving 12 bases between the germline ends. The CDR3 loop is CASSALAQGTDTQYF. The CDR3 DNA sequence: TGTGCCAGCAGCGCCCTAGCACAAGGCACAGATACGCAGTATTTT.

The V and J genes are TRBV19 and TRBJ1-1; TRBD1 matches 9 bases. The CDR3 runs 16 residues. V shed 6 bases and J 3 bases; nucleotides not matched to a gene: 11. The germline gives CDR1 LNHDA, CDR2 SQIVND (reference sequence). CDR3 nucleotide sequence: TGTGCCAGTAGATCCGGGACAGGGCCCAGGGACACTGAAGCTTTCTTT. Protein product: CASRSGTGPRDTEAFF.

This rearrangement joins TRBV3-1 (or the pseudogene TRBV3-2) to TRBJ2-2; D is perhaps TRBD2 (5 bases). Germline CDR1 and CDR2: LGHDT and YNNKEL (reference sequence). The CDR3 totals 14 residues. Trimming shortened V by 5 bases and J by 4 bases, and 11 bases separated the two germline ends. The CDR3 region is CASSGGIVTGELFF. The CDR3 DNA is TGTGCCAGCAGCGGAGGTATAGTCACCGGGGAGCTGTTTTTT.

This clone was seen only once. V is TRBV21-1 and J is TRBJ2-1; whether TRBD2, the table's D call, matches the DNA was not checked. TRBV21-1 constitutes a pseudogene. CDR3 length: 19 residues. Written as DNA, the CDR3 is TGTGCCAGCAGCAAAGGGCGACTAGCGGGTCAAGGCGCCTACAATGAGCAGTTCTTC. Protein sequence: CASSKGRLAGQGAYNEQFF.

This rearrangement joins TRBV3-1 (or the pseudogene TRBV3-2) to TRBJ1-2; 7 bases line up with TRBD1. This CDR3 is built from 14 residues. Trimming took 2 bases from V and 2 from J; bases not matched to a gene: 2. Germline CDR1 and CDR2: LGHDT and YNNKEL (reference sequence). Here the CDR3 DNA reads TGTGCCAGCAGCCAACTGGGACAGAACTATGGCTACACCTTC. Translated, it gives CASSQLGQNYGYTF.

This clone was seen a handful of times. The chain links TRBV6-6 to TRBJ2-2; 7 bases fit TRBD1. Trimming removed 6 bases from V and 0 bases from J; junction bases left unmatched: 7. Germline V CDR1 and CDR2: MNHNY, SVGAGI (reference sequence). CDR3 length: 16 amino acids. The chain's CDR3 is CASRRSGTANTGELFF. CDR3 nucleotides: TGTGCCAGCAGGCGATCCGGGACAGCGAACACCGGGGAGCTGTTTTTT.

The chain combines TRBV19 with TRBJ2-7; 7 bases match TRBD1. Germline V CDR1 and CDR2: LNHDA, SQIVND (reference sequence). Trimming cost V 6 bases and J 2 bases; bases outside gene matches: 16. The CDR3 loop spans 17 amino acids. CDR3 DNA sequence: TGTGCCAGTAGCAAATCAAAACCGGGACAGCCCCCCTACGAGCAGTACTTC. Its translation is CASSKSKPGQPPYEQYF.

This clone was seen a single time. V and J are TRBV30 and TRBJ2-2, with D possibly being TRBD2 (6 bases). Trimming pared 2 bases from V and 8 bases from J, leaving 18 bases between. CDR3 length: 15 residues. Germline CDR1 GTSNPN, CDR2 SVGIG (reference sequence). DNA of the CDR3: TGTGCCTGGAGTCCACCGGGACTTCTAGGAGGGGAGCTGTTTTTT. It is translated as CAWSPPGLLGGELFF.

The CDR3 region has the DNA TGTGCCAGCAGCTCGAGGCAAGCGGGTACCTACGAGCAGTACTTC. It specifies CASSSRQAGTYEQYF. The chain couples TRBV11-1 to TRBJ2-7; tentative D call: TRBD2 (6 bases). Trimming removed 4 bases from V and 2 bases from J, with 15 bases in between. The CDR3 has 15 residues. CDR1 and CDR2 (germline): SGHAT, FQDESV (reference sequence).

The CDR3 DNA reads as TGCGCCAGCAGCTTGGAAGGGAGCGGGGGTACCCAGTACTTC. Protein sequence: CASSLEGSGGTQYF. The chain couples TRBV5-1 to TRBJ2-5; 8 nucleotides agree with TRBD2. V dropped 0 bases and J dropped 8; count of bases not matched to a gene: 6. The V gene's germline CDR1 is SGHRS and CDR2 YFSETQ. CDR3 length: 14 amino acids.